This is a list of T cell receptor beta chains from one sample in a study of cytomegalovirus exposure and HLA in healthy donors. The repertoire was sequenced with immunoSEQ multiplex PCR; TCRdb's copy has only in-frame clones and lacks some. The sample has fewer than 150,000 clones, about three quarters seen once. The specimen was PBMCs. These receptors all come from a middle-aged woman in good health and CMV-seropositive. Each CDR3 is given with its conserved first and last residue. The order of the fields is D gene, J gene, V gene, clone size, CDR3 protein, CDR3 DNA. D genes are given only for firm matches. The size entry is marked missing in some rows and otherwise reads once, few, many or a size class.

>TRBD1|TRBJ1-1|TRBV7-7|once
CASSVDRDTEAFF
TGTGCCAGCAGCGTAGACAGGGACACTGAAGCTTTCTTT
>NA|TRBJ1-5|TRBV18|NA
CASSPGGNQPQHF
TGTGCCAGCTCACCGGGGGGGAATCAGCCCCAGCATTTT
>NA|TRBJ1-1|TRBV19|NA
CASSLLGQIEAFF
TGTGCCAGTAGTCTCCTTGGACAGATTGAAGCTTTCTTT
>NA|TRBJ2-7|TRBV18|NA
CASSPYLGSAAHEQYF
TGTGCCAGCTCACCGTATTTGGGCTCAGCGGCCCACGAGCAGTACTTC
>TRBD1|TRBJ2-3|TRBV7-2|NA
CASSWGTGTGGTDTQYF
TGTGCCAGCAGCTGGGGGACCGGGACAGGGGGCACAGATACGCAGTATTTT
>TRBD1|TRBJ1-2|TRBV19|NA
CASSGGTVDGYTF
TGTGCCAGTAGCGGAGGGACAGTGGATGGCTACACCTTC
>TRBD1|TRBJ1-2|TRBV19|NA
CASRMTGNYGYTF
TGTGCCAGTAGGATGACAGGGAACTATGGCTACACCTTC
>NA|TRBJ1-3|TRBV29-1|NA
CSVAGGGNTIYF
TGCAGCGTTGCTGGCGGGGGAAACACCATATATTTT
>NA|TRBJ2-7|TRBV29-1|NA
CSVVTGYEQYF
TGCAGCGTTGTCACCGGCTACGAGCAGTACTTC
>TRBD2|TRBJ2-1|TRBV4-2|NA
CASSQVAGAYNEQFF
TGTGCCAGCAGCCAAGTGGCGGGGGCCTACAATGAGCAGTTCTTC
>NA|TRBJ1-3|TRBV9|few
CASSVGSSGNTIYF
TGTGCCAGCAGCGTAGGGAGCTCTGGAAACACCATATATTTT
>NA|TRBJ1-6|TRBV7-8|few
CASSLGTGTYYSPLHF
TGTGCCAGCAGCTTAGGAACAGGGACATATTACTCACCCCTCCACTTT
>TRBD1|TRBJ1-1|TRBV6-1|NA
CASSALDRGKTEAFF
TGTGCCAGCAGCGCCTTGGACAGGGGGAAGACTGAAGCTTTCTTT
>TRBD1|TRBJ1-1|TRBV11-1|NA
CASSPGQGNSEAFF
TGTGCCAGCAGCCCCGGACAGGGGAACTCTGAAGCTTTCTTT
>NA|TRBJ1-1|TRBV2|NA
CASRETGLTEAFF
TGTGCCAGCAGGGAAACGGGACTTACTGAAGCTTTCTTT
>NA|TRBJ1-1|TRBV7-2|NA
CASSLGNRVYTEAFF
TGTGCCAGCAGCTTAGGAAACAGGGTATACACTGAAGCTTTCTTT
>TRBD1|TRBJ2-1|TRBV7-9|NA
CASSLGQGSYNEQFF
TGTGCCAGCAGCTTAGGACAGGGCTCCTACAATGAGCAGTTCTTC
>TRBD2|TRBJ2-1|TRBV29-1|NA
CSVEATSGGIANEQFF
TGCAGCGTTGAAGCGACAAGCGGGGGAATCGCCAATGAGCAGTTCTTC
>NA|TRBJ2-2|TRBV6-6|NA
CASRGGGGELFF
TGTGCCAGCAGGGGGGGTGGTGGGGAGCTGTTTTTT
>NA|TRBJ1-1|TRBV13|NA
CASSPRGDSPNTEAFF
TGTGCCAGCAGCCCCCGCGGAGACTCTCCGAACACTGAAGCTTTCTTT
>TRBD1|TRBJ1-1|TRBV10-3|NA
CAISDGQAGTEAFF
TGTGCCATCAGCGACGGACAGGCGGGTACTGAAGCTTTCTTT
>NA|TRBJ2-3|TRBV5-8|few
CASSLARVALSTDTQYF
TGTGCCAGCAGCTTGGCCCGGGTTGCGCTTAGCACAGATACGCAGTATTTT
>TRBD1|TRBJ1-1|TRBV6-6|NA
CASSVTGGEGTEAFF
TGTGCCAGCAGTGTTACAGGGGGCGAGGGGACTGAAGCTTTCTTT
>NA|TRBJ1-2|TRBV10-3|NA
CAISGQTNYGYTF
TGTGCCATCAGCGGACAGACTAACTATGGCTACACCTTC
>NA|TRBJ2-7|TRBV5-5|NA
CASSRYTRDSYEQYF
TGTGCCAGCAGCCGTTATACCAGGGACTCCTACGAGCAGTACTTC
>NA|TRBJ2-7|TRBV2|few
CASSDPRGTLTYEQYF
TGTGCCAGCAGTGACCCCCGGGGGACTCTGACCTACGAGCAGTACTTC
>TRBD1|TRBJ1-1|TRBV5-5|NA
CASSMPGTGSDTEAFF
TGTGCCAGCAGCATGCCCGGGACAGGTTCGGACACTGAAGCTTTCTTT
>TRBD1|TRBJ1-2|TRBV7-2|few
CASSLSGQGASSHGYTF
TGTGCCAGCAGCTTGTCCGGACAGGGGGCGTCATCTCATGGCTACACCTTC
>NA|TRBJ2-5|TRBV6-1|few
CASSERELAQYF
TGTGCCAGCAGCGAACGAGAATTGGCCCAGTACTTC
>NA|TRBJ2-7|TRBV6-1|once
CASSDPSRGNYEQYF
TGTGCCAGCAGTGACCCGAGCCGAGGGAACTACGAGCAGTACTTC
>TRBD1|TRBJ1-1|TRBV5-1|NA
CASSSTTTGGWTEAFF
TGCGCCAGCAGCTCGACAACCACAGGGGGCTGGACTGAAGCTTTCTTT
>TRBD1|TRBJ2-7|TRBV19|NA
CARRTGALSSYEQYF
TGTGCCAGACGGACAGGGGCCTTATCCTCTTACGAGCAGTACTTC
>NA|TRBJ2-5|TRBV2|NA
CASSTDVEIETQYF
TGTGCCAGCAGTACCGACGTGGAGATTGAGACCCAGTACTTC
>TRBD1|TRBJ2-6|TRBV9|NA
CASSVGGAGGGSPSGANVLTF
TGTGCCAGCAGCGTAGGGGGGGCAGGGGGCGGTTCCCCCTCTGGGGCCAACGTCCTGACTTTC
>NA|TRBJ1-2|TRBV9|NA
CASLGTGTYGYTF
TGTGCCAGCCTGGGAACAGGTACCTATGGCTACACCTTC
>NA|TRBJ2-6|TRBV18|NA
CASSPLGAQGANVLTF
TGTGCCAGCTCACCTTTGGGGGCGCAAGGGGCCAACGTCCTGACTTTC
>TRBD2|TRBJ2-1|TRBV7-3|few
CASSFGGGTLGEQFF
TGTGCCAGCAGCTTTGGCGGGGGGACTCTAGGTGAGCAGTTCTTC
>NA|TRBJ2-2|TRBV7-3|NA
CASSLATTGELFF
TGTGCCAGCAGCCTTGCTACCACCGGGGAGCTGTTTTTT
>TRBD2|TRBJ2-1|TRBV5-1|NA
CASSQTSDNEQFF
TGCGCCAGCAGCCAGACTAGCGACAATGAGCAGTTCTTC
>TRBD1|TRBJ1-2|TRBV7-9|NA
CASSSNAGTGYGYTF
TGTGCCAGCAGCTCCAATGCCGGGACAGGCTATGGCTACACCTTC
>NA|TRBJ2-7|TRBV27|NA
CASSEEASYEQYF
TGTGCCAGCAGTGAGGAGGCCTCCTACGAGCAGTACTTC
>TRBD2|TRBJ2-1|TRBV11-3|few
CASSPRGGDHNEQFF
TGTGCCAGCAGTCCGAGGGGAGGGGATCACAATGAGCAGTTCTTC
>NA|TRBJ1-1|TRBV7-8|NA
CASSAPPGDTEAFF
TGTGCCAGCAGCGCCCCCCCGGGTGACACTGAAGCTTTCTTT
>NA|TRBJ2-7|TRBV10-3|NA
CAISTTMRGGDEQYF
TGTGCCATCAGTACGACTATGCGGGGAGGCGACGAGCAGTACTTC
>NA|TRBJ1-2|TRBV4-2|NA
CASSQETALNYGYTF
TGTGCCAGCAGCCAAGAGACAGCACTTAACTATGGCTACACCTTC
>TRBD1|TRBJ1-4|TRBV25-1|NA
CASSENRGANEKLFF
TGTGCCAGCAGTGAAAACAGGGGTGCTAATGAAAAACTGTTTTTT
>NA|TRBJ2-7|TRBV7-2|few
CASSSEPYYEQYF
TGTGCCAGCAGCTCCGAACCCTACTACGAGCAGTACTTC
>TRBD1|TRBJ1-2|TRBV4-2|few
CASSQDGQGRGGYTF
TGTGCCAGCAGCCAAGATGGACAGGGAAGGGGTGGCTACACCTTC
>NA|TRBJ2-7|TRBV7-2|NA
CASSLLQGIEQYF
TGTGCCAGCAGCTTACTACAGGGAATCGAGCAGTACTTC